This TCR beta chain was identified during a study of T cells in localized non-small cell lung cancer. From germline, CDR1 is SQVTM and CDR2 ANQGSEA. The CDR3 consists of 18 residues. V was pared by 5 bases and J by 0 bases, with 25 bases between. Only in-frame clones appear in the TCRdb table, and some are missing; sequencing was by immunoSEQ multiplex PCR. The table has around 29,000 clones, about 88% seen once; the top ten hold roughly 13%. The sample consisted of peripheral blood, taken before any cancer treatment. The chain has TRBV29-1 and TRBJ1-1; a possible D gene is TRBD1 (6 bases). The sequence was collected from a female donor older than 55 with stage III squamous cell lung carcinoma. The CDR3, as DNA: TGCAGCGTTCCCCAGGGGCAGGATAGAGGTGACATGAACACTGAAGCTTTCTTT. It codes for CSVPQGQDRGDMNTEAFF.